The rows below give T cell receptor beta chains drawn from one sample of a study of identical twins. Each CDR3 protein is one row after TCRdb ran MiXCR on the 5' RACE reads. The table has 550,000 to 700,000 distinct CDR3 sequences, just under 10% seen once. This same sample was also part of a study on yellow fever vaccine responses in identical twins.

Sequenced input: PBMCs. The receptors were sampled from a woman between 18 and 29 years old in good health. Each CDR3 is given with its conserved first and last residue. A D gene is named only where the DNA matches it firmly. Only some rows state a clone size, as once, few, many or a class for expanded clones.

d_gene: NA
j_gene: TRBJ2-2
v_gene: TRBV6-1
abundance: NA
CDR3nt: TGTGCCAGCATCGATCACGGTATAGCCGGTCAGGCCGGGGAGCTGTTTTTT
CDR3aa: CASIDHGIAGQAGELFF

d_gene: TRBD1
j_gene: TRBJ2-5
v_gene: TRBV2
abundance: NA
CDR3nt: TGTGCCAGCAGTGAAGTAGGAACAGGGGGAAGAGAGACCCAGTACTTC
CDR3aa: CASSEVGTGGRETQYF

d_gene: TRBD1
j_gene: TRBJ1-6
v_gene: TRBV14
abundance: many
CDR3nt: TGTGCCAGCAGCCTGGGACAGGGGAGGGGACCCCTCCACTTT
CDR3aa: CASSLGQGRGPLHF

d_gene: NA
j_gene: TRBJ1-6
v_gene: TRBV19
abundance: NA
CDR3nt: TGTGCCAGTAAAGCGTTACTGAATTCACCCCTCCACTTT
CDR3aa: CASKALLNSPLHF

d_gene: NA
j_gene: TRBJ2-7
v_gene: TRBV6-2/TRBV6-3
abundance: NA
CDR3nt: TGTGCCAGCAGTTCGACAGGTAGTGCGCAGTACTTC
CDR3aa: CASSSTGSAQYF

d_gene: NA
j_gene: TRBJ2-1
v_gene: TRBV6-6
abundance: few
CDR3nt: TGTGCCAGCAGGGACTCAGTCGGGCAGTTCTTC
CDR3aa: CASRDSVGQFF

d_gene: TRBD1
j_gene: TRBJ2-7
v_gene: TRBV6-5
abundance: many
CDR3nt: TGTGCCAGCAGTTCCCGACAGGGGTTCGAGCAGTACTTC
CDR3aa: CASSSRQGFEQYF

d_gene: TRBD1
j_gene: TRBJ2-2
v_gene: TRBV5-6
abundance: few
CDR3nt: TGTGCCAGCAGCTTGGCCCGGGACAGGGCCACGATTACCGGGGAGCTGTTTTTT
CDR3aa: CASSLARDRATITGELFF

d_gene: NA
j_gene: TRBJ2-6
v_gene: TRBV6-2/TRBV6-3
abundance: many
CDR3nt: TGTGCCAGCAGTTACTCGATCCCTAGAGGACCACAGTCTGGGGCCAACGTCCTGACTTTC
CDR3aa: CASSYSIPRGPQSGANVLTF

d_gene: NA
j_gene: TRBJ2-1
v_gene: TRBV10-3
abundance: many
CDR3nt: TGTGCCATCAGTGAGTCGGGAGTGTCCTACAATGAGCAGTTCTTC
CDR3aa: CAISESGVSYNEQFF

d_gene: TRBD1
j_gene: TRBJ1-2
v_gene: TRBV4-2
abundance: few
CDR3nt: TGTGCCAGCAGCCAAGTCCGACAGGGACATGGCTACACCTTC
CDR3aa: CASSQVRQGHGYTF

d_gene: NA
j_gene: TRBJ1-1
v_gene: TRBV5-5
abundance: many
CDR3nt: TGTGCCAGCAGCTTTAACCCGGGCCGGATGAACACTGAAGCTTTCTTT
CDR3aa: CASSFNPGRMNTEAFF

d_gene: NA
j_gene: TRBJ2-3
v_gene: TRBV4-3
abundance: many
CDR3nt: TGCGCCAGCAGCCAAGATGATACGCAGTATTTT
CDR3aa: CASSQDDTQYF

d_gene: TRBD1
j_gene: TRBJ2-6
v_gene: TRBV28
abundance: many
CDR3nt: TGTGCCAGCAGTCCCCCTGGGACAGGGTATTTTGGGGCCAACGTCCTGACTTTC
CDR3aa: CASSPPGTGYFGANVLTF

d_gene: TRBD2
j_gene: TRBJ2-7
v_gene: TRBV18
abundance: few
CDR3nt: TGTGCCAGCTCACCGCTAGCGGGAGACTCCTACGAGCAGTACTTC
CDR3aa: CASSPLAGDSYEQYF

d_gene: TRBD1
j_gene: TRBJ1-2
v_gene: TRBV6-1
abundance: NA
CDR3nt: TGTGCCAGCAGAGGGGACAGTGGCTATGGCTACACCTTC
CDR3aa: CASRGDSGYGYTF

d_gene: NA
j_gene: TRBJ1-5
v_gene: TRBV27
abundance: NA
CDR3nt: TGTGCCAGCTCTACGGCGGTAGAGTTGCATCAGCCCCAGCATTTT
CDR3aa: CASSTAVELHQPQHF

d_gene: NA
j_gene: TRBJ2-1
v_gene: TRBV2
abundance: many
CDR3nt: TGTGCCAGCTTGGCCTACAATGAGCAGTTCTTC
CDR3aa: CASLAYNEQFF

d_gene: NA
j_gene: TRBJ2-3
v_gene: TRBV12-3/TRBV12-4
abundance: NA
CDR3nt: TGTACCAGCAGTTACCGGGAATCGGTTGGGGACGTGACAGATACGCAGTATTTT
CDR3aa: CTSSYRESVGDVTDTQYF

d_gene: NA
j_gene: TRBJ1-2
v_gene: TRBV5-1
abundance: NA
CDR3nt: TGCGCCAGCAGCTTGGAAGCTTGGGATGGCTACACCTTC
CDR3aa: CASSLEAWDGYTF

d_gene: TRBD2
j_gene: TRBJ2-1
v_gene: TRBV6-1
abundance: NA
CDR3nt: TGTGCCAGCAGTCGTTTCCTAGCGGGAGAGCATGAGCAGTTCTTC
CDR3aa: CASSRFLAGEHEQFF

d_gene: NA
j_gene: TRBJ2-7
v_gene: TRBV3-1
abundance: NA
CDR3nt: TGTGCCAGCAGCCAAGTTCCCCGAGGCCCCTACGAGCAGTACTTC
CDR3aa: CASSQVPRGPYEQYF

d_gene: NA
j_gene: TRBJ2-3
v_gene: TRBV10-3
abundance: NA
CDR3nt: TGTGCCATCAGTGAGTCGGCCAATTCGAATACGCAGTATTTT
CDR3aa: CAISESANSNTQYF

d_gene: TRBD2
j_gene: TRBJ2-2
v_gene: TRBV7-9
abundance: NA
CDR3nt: TGTGCCAGCACTTCCTTGGGACTAGCCCCCGGGGAGCTGGTTTTT
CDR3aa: CASTSLGLAPGELVF

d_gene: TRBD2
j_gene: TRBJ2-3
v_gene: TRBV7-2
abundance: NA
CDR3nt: TGTGCCAGCAGCGCAAACGGGGGGTATGGCACAGATACGCAGTATTTT
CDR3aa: CASSANGGYGTDTQYF

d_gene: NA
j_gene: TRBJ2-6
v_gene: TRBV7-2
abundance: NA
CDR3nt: TGTGCCAGCAGTTCTTGGACCAGCTCTGGGGCCAACGTCCTGACTTTC
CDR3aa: CASSSWTSSGANVLTF

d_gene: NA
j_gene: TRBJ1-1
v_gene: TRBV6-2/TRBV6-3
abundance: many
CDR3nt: TGTGCCAGCAGTTTTGTGGGTGAAGCTTTCTTT
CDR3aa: CASSFVGEAFF

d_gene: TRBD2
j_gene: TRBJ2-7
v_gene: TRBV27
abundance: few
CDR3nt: TGTGCCAGCGGGGCTAGCGGGGGGCTCCACGAGCAGTACTTC
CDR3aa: CASGASGGLHEQYF

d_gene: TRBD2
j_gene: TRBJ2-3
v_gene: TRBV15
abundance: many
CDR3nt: TGTGCCACCAGCAAGGACCCCATAGGACTAGCCCAAGATACGCAGTATTTT
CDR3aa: CATSKDPIGLAQDTQYF

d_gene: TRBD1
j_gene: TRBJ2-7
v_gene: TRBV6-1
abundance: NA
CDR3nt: TGTGCCAGCAGTGGGAGGACAGGGAAGACCTCCTACGAGCAGTACTTC
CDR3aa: CASSGRTGKTSYEQYF

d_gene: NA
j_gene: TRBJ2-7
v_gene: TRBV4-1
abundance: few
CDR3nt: TGCGCCAGCAGCCTAACTATAGGGTCCTACGAGCAGTACTTC
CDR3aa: CASSLTIGSYEQYF

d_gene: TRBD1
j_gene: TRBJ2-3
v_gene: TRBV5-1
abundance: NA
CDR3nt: TGCGCCAGCAAACAGGGGCCAAGCACAGATACGCAGTATTTT
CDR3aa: CASKQGPSTDTQYF

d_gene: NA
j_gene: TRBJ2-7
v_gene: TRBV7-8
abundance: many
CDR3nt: TGTGCCAGCAGCTTAGATCTACGACAGTCCTACGAGCAGTACTTC
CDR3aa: CASSLDLRQSYEQYF

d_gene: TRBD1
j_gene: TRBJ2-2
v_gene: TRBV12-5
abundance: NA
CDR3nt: TGTGCTAGTGGTTTGGTGATTTCTGGGACAGGGGTTACCGGGGAGCTGTTTTTT
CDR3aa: CASGLVISGTGVTGELFF

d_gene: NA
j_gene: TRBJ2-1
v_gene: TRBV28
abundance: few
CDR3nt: TGTGCCAGCAGTTTAAAGGCCACCAGTGAGCAGTTCTTC
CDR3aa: CASSLKATSEQFF

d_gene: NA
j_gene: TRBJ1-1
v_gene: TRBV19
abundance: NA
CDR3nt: TGTGCCAGTAGTATGGGGACATTAAACACTGAAGCTTTCTTT
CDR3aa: CASSMGTLNTEAFF

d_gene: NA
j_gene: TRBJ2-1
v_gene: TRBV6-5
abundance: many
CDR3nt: TGTGCCAGCAGTTACTCGAACTATTACAATGAGCAGTTCTTC
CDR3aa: CASSYSNYYNEQFF

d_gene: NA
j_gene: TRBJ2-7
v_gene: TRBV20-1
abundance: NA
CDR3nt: TGCAGTGCTAGCGTAGGTAGCGGTCCCTACGAGCAGTACTTC
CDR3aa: CSASVGSGPYEQYF

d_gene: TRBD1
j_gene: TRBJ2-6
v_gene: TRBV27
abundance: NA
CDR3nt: TGTGCCAGCAGTTTCCTCCCGACAGGGGTGTCTGGGGCCAACGTCCTGACTTTC
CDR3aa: CASSFLPTGVSGANVLTF

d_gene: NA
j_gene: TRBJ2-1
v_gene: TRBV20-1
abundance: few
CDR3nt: TGCAGTGCTGCCCGGCCCAGCAATGAGCAGTTCTTC
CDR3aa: CSAARPSNEQFF

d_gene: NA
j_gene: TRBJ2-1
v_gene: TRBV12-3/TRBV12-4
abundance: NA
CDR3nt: TGTGCCAGCTGTTTAGAGGGGCCGAATCAACTGAGCTCCTACAATGAGCAGTTCTTC
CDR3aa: CASCLEGPNQLSSYNEQFF

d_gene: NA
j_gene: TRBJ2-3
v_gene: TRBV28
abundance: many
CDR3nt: TGTGCCAGCCGGACGCAGTCAGATACGCAGTATTTT
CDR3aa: CASRTQSDTQYF

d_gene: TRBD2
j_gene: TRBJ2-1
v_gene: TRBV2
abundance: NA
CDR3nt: TGTGCCAGGAGAACGACTAGCGGGGGGGCCGCTGAGCAGTTCTTC
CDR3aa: CARRTTSGGAAEQFF

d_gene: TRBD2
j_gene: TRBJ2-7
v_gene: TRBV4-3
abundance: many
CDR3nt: TGCGCCAGCATAGCTCGAGGGACGGGAGGGCCCTACGAGCAGTACTTC
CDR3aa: CASIARGTGGPYEQYF

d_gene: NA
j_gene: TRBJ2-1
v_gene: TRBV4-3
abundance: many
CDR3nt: TGCGCCAGCAGCCAAGCCGGACAATCCTACAATGAGCAGTTCTTC
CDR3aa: CASSQAGQSYNEQFF

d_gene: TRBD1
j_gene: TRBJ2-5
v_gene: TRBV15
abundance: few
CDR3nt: TGTGCCACCAGCAGAGCTACAGGGGGCCCAGAGACCCAGTACTTC
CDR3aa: CATSRATGGPETQYF

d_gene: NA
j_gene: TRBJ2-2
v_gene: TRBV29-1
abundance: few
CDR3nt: TGCAGCGTTCTTTCTGCGGGCCCGAACACCGGGGAGCTGTTTTTT
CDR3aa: CSVLSAGPNTGELFF

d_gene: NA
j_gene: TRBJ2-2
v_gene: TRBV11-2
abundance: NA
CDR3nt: TGTGCCAGCAGCCCTTGGGGGAACGGGGAGCTGTTTTTT
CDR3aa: CASSPWGNGELFF

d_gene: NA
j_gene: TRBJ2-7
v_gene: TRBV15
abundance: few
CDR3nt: TGTGCCACCAGCAGCCAGCTATCGAGCTTACAAGTCTCCGAGCAGTACTTC
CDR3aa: CATSSQLSSLQVSEQYF

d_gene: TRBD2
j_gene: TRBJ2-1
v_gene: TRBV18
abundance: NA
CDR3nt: TGTGCCAGCTCACCATGGGGTCTAGCGGGGGCTCCGACCGATGAGCAGTTCTTC
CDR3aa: CASSPWGLAGAPTDEQFF

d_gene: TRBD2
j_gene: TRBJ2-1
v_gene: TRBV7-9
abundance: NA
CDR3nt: TGTGCCAGCAGCTCCACTAGCGGGGGGACCGACAATGAGCAGTTCTTC
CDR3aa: CASSSTSGGTDNEQFF

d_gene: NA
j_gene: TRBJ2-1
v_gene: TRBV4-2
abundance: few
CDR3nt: TGTGCCAGCAGCCAAGCGGGGGCCGAATCGGATGAGCAGTTCTTC
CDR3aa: CASSQAGAESDEQFF

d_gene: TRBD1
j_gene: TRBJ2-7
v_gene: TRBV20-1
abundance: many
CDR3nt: TGCAGTGCCGAAGGGACAGGGGTTTTGAACGAGCAGTACTTC
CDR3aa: CSAEGTGVLNEQYF

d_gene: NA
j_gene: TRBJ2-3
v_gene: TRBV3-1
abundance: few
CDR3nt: TGTGCCAGCAGCCAAGGGGACCCCACAGATACGCAGTATTTT
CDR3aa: CASSQGDPTDTQYF

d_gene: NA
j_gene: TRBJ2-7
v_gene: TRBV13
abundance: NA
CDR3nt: TGTGCCAGCAGCCTACTTGAGGTAGGGATGAACTACGAGCAGTACTTC
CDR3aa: CASSLLEVGMNYEQYF

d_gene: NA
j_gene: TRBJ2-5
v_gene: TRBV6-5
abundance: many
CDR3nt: TGTGCCAGCAGTTATTCGACAGAAGGAGAGACCCAGTACTTC
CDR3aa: CASSYSTEGETQYF